Listed below are T cell receptor beta chains from one sample, sequenced in a study of OX40 agonist ivuxolimab in advanced cancers. The table came from immunoSEQ multiplex PCR; TCRdb's copy has only in-frame clones and leaves some out. Here the sample spans tens of thousands of clones, 74% being singletons. Source: CD4+ or CD8+ T cells sorted from blood, taken in a trial of the OX40 agonist ivuxolimab. These receptors were collected from an adult with an advanced solid tumor such as melanoma, head and neck, liver or kidney cancer. Both conserved end residues are part of each CDR3. Fields, in order: CDR3 protein, CDR3 DNA, D gene, V gene, clone size, J gene. D genes are given only for firm matches. A clone size is listed for some rows: how often the clone was seen (once, few, many), or a class if it is expanded.

CASGAGYYGYTF TGTGCCAGCGGGGCAGGCTACTATGGCTACACCTTC NA TRBV7-9 few TRBJ1-2
CAIRGSPGQGDDYGYTF TGTGCCATCAGGGGGAGCCCGGGACAGGGAGATGACTATGGCTACACCTTC TRBD1 TRBV10-3 NA TRBJ1-2
CAWSAPYEKLFF TGTGCCTGGAGTGCCCCATATGAAAAACTGTTTTTT NA TRBV30 NA TRBJ1-4
CASSFPSTGSYEQYF TGCGCCAGCAGCTTCCCCTCGACAGGGTCCTACGAGCAGTACTTC TRBD1 TRBV5-1 NA TRBJ2-7
CASSRSGGEETQYF TGTGCCAGCAGCCGATCAGGGGGCGAAGAGACCCAGTACTTC TRBD1 TRBV11-1 NA TRBJ2-5
CASSLGQGNNSPLHF TGTGCCAGCAGCTTAGGGCAGGGGAACAATTCACCCCTCCACTTT NA TRBV11-1 NA TRBJ1-6
CASSLDRDTEAFF TGCGCCAGCAGCTTGGACAGGGACACTGAAGCTTTCTTT TRBD1 TRBV5-4 NA TRBJ1-1
CASSGLAEGPKNIQYF TGCGCCAGCAGTGGGCTCGCGGAAGGACCCAAAAACATTCAGTACTTC NA TRBV10-2 NA TRBJ2-4
CSGQSSNTEAFF TGCAGCGGTCAGAGTTCGAACACTGAAGCTTTCTTT NA TRBV29-1 NA TRBJ1-1
CAHRVGDTEAFF TGTGCGCACAGGGTTGGAGACACTGAAGCTTTCTTT NA TRBV28 NA TRBJ1-1
CAWSVRGPRSPLHF TGTGCCTGGAGTGTACGAGGACCGAGGTCACCCCTCCACTTT NA TRBV30 NA TRBJ1-6
CASTPGLWTGETQYF TGTGCCAGCACCCCTGGTCTCTGGACAGGGGAGACCCAGTACTTC TRBD1 TRBV6-5 once TRBJ2-5
CATSRDKGNYGYTF TGTGCCACCAGCAGAGATAAGGGCAACTATGGCTACACCTTC NA TRBV15 NA TRBJ1-2
CASRSLPIGRDTEAFF TGTGCAAGTCGCTCCCTTCCAATAGGCCGGGACACTGAAGCTTTCTTT NA TRBV12-2 medium-sized TRBJ1-1
CASSPPSGASYNEQFF TGTGCCAGCTCACCCCCTAGCGGGGCTTCCTACAATGAGCAGTTCTTC TRBD2 TRBV18 NA TRBJ2-1
CASSLDRVGYGYTF TGTGCCAGCAGCTTGGACAGGGTGGGCTATGGCTACACCTTC NA TRBV5-4 NA TRBJ1-2
CASSFSVSEKEAFF TGTGCCAGCAGCTTTTCTGTGTCAGAGAAAGAAGCTTTCTTT NA TRBV7-9 NA TRBJ1-1
CASSVDGASGNTIYF TGCGCCAGCAGCGTTGACGGGGCCTCTGGAAACACCATATATTTT NA TRBV5-1 NA TRBJ1-3
CASGPPQGYTYEQYF TGTGCTAGTGGGCCGCCACAGGGGTACACCTACGAGCAGTACTTC TRBD1 TRBV12-5 NA TRBJ2-7
CASTGVADTQYF TGTGCCAGCACCGGGGTGGCAGATACGCAGTATTTT NA TRBV7-2 NA TRBJ2-3
CASSETGLSDNEQFF TGTGCCAGCAGTGAAACCGGGTTATCCGACAATGAGCAGTTCTTC NA TRBV6-1 NA TRBJ2-1
CASSYDGVNGYTF TGTGCCAGCAGTTACGACGGGGTGAATGGCTACACCTTC NA TRBV6-5 NA TRBJ1-2
CASSYTSEIGETQYF TGTGCCAGCAGTTACACAAGCGAGATCGGAGAGACCCAGTACTTC NA TRBV6-5 once TRBJ2-5
CAWSVGVGYTF TGTGCCTGGAGTGTCGGGGTAGGCTACACCTTC NA TRBV30 NA TRBJ1-2
CATSNVGGMIEKLFF TGTGCCACCAGCAATGTGGGAGGGATGATTGAAAAACTGTTTTTT NA TRBV15 NA TRBJ1-4
CASSSAVGTGYTDTQYF TGTGCCAGCAGCTCAGCGGTCGGGACAGGGTACACAGATACGCAGTATTTT TRBD1 TRBV11-2 few TRBJ2-3